One and the same sample provided the 10 T cell receptor beta chains below, sequenced in a study of shared clonotypes between healthy human individuals. TCRdb's copy holds only in-frame clones and misses some; the assay was immunoSEQ multiplex PCR. Found here are around 690,000 clones, about 92% of them singletons; the top ten hold 34%. Sequenced input: memory CD8+ T cells from PBMCs. Specified subset: CD45RO+ cells pooled with CCR7-negative TemRA cells. These receptors all come from a man aged 18 to 30 in good health. Some clones in this sample may be carry-over from other donors' samples.

The chain joins TRBV29-1 to TRBJ1-4; D is possibly TRBD1 (6 bases). Trimming took off 7 bases at V and 7 bases at J, with 22 bases between the two ends. The CDR3 is 15 amino acids. Germline lookup yields CDR1 SQVTM and CDR2 ANQGSEA. Here the CDR3 reads CSALYRDPTGEKLFF. The CDR3 DNA reads TGCAGCGCCCTTTACAGGGACCCCACGGGTGAAAAACTGTTTTTT.

V gene TRBV11-2 combines with J gene TRBJ2-1; 12 nucleotides line up with TRBD2. The CDR3 runs 16 residues. Germline V lookup: CDR1 SGHAT, CDR2 FQNNGV. The trim removed 1 base at V and 7 bases at J, leaving 5 bases unmatched. The CDR3 spells CASSLVSSGRGNEQFF. CDR3 nucleotides: TGTGCCAGCAGCTTAGTGTCTAGCGGGAGGGGGAATGAGCAGTTCTTC.

The rearrangement joins TRBV11-3 to TRBJ2-4, with a weak D call TRBD2 (6 bases). Trimming removed 10 bases from V and 3 bases from J, with 19 bases in between. CDR3 length: 15 residues. The germline CDR1 and CDR2 sequences are SGHNT and YENEEA. CDR3 coding DNA: TGTGCCAACCGGAGGGCCGGGTGGGGCAAAAACATTCAGTACTTC. The encoded protein is CANRRAGWGKNIQYF. Supplemented by reference TRBV11-3 and TRBJ2-4, the full variable domain reads EAGVVQSPRYKIIEKKQPVAFWCNPISGHNTLYWYLQNLGQGPELLIRYENEEAVDDSQLPKDRFSAERLKGVDSTLKIQPAELGDSAVYLCANRRAGWGKNIQYFGAGTRLSVL.

CDR3 amino acids: CASSSLGRFKDGYTF. Here the CDR3 DNA reads TGTGCCAGCAGCTCGCTGGGACGATTTAAAGATGGCTACACCTTC. V is TRBV11-2 and J is TRBJ1-2; D perhaps matches TRBD1 (5 bases). The CDR3 sequence is 15 residues long. Trimming shortened V by 4 bases and J by 6 bases, and 18 bases separated the two germline ends. The germline gives CDR1 SGHAT, CDR2 FQNNGV.

A word on this clone: A single base separates this from a much larger clone, so it may be a read error. CDR3 amino acids: CTSSSRPNPYEQYF. CDR3 coding DNA: TGTACCAGCAGTTCACGCCCTAACCCCTACGAGCAGTACTTC. J is TRBJ2-7 and V is TRBV28; no clear D. Looked up from germline, CDR1 is MDHEN and CDR2 is SYDVKM. CDR3 length: 14 amino acids.

The V call is TRBV15, the J call TRBJ2-7, with D perhaps matching TRBD1 (7 bases). Germline CDR1 and CDR2: LNHNV and YYDKDF (reference sequence). Trimming pared 0 bases from V and 2 bases from J, leaving 8 bases between. The CDR3 sequence is 14 residues long. This CDR3 reads CATSRDRGAYEQYF. The DNA of the CDR3 is TGTGCCACCAGCAGAGACAGGGGGGCCTACGAGCAGTACTTC.

The V gene is TRBV4-1, the J gene TRBJ2-1, with D perhaps matching TRBD2 (5 bases). Trimming cost V 4 bases and J 7 bases, with 20 bases left between them. CDR3 length: 16 amino acids. Germline CDR1 reads MGHRA; CDR2 reads YSYEKL. CDR3 nucleotides: TGCGCCAGCAGCCTCCCCCGGGGATCTCTTCTGAATGAGCAGTTCTTC. This gives the protein CASSLPRGSLLNEQFF.

CDR3 nucleotides: TGTGCCAGTGGGACAGGGGGCGTTATAAATCAGCCCCAGCATTTT. Translating gives CASGTGGVINQPQHF. The rearrangement links TRBV7-9 to TRBJ1-5; 12 bases align to TRBD1. V shed 9 bases, J shed 4 bases, and the junction held 7 bases outside the gene matches. CDR1 and CDR2 from the germline V gene are SEHNR and FQNEAQ (reference sequence). The CDR3 consists of 15 residues.

The rearrangement links TRBV10-2 to TRBJ2-7; 8 nucleotides line up with TRBD2. CDR3 length: 15 residues. Germline V gene data show CDR1 as WSHSY and CDR2 as SAAADI. With 6 bases clipped from V and 0 bases from J, the junction kept 7 bases outside the gene matches. CDR3 nucleotide sequence: TGCGCCAGCAGCCCCACTAGCGGAAGCTCCTACGAGCAGTACTTC. It yields the protein CASSPTSGSSYEQYF.

The chain is built from TRBV4-3 and TRBJ2-7; 12 bases are a match to TRBD2. CDR3 length: 15 residues. Losses at the gene ends were 4 bases for V and 4 bases for J; bases not matched to a gene: 5. The V gene's germline CDR1 is LGHNA and CDR2 YSLEER. The CDR3 DNA follows: TGCGCCAGCAGCCCCCGGACTAGCGGGAATTACGAGCAGTACTTC. Protein sequence: CASSPRTSGNYEQYF.